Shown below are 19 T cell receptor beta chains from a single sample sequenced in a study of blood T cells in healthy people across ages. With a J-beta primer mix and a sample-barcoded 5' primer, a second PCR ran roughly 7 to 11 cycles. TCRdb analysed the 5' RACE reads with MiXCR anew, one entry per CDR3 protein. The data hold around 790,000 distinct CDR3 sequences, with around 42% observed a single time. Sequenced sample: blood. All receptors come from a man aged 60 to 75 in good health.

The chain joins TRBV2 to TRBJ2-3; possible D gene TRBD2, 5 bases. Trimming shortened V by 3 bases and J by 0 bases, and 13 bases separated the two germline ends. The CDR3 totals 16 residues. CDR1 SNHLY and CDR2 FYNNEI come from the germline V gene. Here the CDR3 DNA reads TGTGCCAGCAGTGATCACGGGGTGGCTAGCACAGATACGCAGTATTTT. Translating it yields CASSDHGVASTDTQYF.

The CDR3, as DNA: TGCAGTGCTAGGACAGGGGGCTCCTATAATTCACCCCTCCACTTT. Amino acid sequence: CSARTGGSYNSPLHF. The rearrangement links TRBV20-1 to TRBJ1-6, with TRBD1 matching 9 bases. The germline gives CDR1 DFQATT, CDR2 SNEGSKA (reference sequence). The CDR3 runs to 15 residues. Trimming at V came to 3 bases and at J to 0 bases, leaving 0 bases not matched to a gene.

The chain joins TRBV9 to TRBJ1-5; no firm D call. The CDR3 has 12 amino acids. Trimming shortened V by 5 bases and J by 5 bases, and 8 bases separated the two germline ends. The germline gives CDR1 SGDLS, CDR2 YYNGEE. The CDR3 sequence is CASSNRYQPQHF. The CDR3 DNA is TGTGCCAGCAGTAACCGGTATCAGCCCCAGCATTTT.

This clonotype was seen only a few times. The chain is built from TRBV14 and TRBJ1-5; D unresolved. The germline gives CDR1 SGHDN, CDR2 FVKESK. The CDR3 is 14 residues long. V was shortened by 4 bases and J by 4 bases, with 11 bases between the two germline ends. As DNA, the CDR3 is TGTGCCAGCAGCCGCAGAGGGCAGAATCAGCCCCAGCATTTT. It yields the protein CASSRRGQNQPQHF.

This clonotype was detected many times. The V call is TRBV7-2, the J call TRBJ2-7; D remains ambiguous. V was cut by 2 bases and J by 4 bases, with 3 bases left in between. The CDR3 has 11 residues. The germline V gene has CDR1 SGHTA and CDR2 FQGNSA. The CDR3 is CASSLLYEQYF. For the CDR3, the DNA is TGTGCCAGCAGCTTATTATACGAGCAGTACTTC.

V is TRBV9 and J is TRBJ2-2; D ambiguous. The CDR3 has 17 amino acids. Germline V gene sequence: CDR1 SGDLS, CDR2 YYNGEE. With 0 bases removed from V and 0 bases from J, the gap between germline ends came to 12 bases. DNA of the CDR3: TGTGCCAGCAGCGTAGCCAGGACGGACGCGAACACCGGGGAGCTGTTTTTT. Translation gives CASSVARTDANTGELFF.

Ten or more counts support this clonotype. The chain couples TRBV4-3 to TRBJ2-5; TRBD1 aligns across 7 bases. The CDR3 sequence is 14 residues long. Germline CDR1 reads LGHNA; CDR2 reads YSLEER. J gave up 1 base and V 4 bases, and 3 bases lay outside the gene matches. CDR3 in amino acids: CASSLTGTQETQYF. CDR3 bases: TGCGCCAGCAGCCTGACAGGGACCCAAGAGACCCAGTACTTC.

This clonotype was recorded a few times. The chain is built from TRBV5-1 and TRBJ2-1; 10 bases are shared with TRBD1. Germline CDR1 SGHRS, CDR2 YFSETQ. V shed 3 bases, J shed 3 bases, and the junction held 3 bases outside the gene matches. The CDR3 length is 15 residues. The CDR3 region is CASSSGTGDYNEQFF. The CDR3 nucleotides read TGCGCCAGCAGCTCCGGGACAGGGGACTACAATGAGCAGTTCTTC.

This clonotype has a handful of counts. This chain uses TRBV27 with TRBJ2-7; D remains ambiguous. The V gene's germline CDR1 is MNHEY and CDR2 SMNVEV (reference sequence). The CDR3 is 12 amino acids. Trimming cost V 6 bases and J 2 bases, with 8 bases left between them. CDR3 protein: CASSHAAYEQYF. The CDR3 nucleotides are TGTGCCAGCAGCCATGCCGCCTACGAGCAGTACTTC.

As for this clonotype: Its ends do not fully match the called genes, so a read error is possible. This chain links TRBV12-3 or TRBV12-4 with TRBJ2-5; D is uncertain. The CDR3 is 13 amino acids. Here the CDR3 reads CAGSFRGLETQYF. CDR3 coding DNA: TGTGCCGGCAGTTTTAGAGGTTTAGAGACCCAGTACTTC.

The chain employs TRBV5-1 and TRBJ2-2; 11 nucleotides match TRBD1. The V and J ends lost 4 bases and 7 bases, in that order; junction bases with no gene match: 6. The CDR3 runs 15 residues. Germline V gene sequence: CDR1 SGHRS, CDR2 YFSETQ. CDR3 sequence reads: CASSPGQGASGELFF. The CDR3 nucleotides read TGCGCCAGCAGCCCCGGACAGGGGGCAAGCGGGGAGCTGTTTTTT.

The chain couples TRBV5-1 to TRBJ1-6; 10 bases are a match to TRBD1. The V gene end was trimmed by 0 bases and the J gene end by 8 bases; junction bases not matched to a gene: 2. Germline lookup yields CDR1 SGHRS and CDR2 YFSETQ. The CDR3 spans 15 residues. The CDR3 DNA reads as TGCGCCAGCAGCTTGGGACAGGGGGCATATTCACCCCTCCACTTT. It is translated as CASSLGQGAYSPLHF.

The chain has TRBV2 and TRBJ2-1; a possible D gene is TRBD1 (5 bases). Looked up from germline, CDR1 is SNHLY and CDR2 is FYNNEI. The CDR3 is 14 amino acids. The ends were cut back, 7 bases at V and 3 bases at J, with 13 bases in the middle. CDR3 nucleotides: TGTGCCAGCATTAGAGACAGAGACTACAATGAGCAGTTCTTC. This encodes CASIRDRDYNEQFF.

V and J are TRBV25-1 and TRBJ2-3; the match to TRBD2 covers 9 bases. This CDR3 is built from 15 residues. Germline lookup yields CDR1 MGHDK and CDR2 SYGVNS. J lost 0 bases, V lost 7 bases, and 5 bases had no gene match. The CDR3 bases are TGTGCCAGCACAAAAGCGGGGGGCAGCACAGATACGCAGTATTTT. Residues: CASTKAGGSTDTQYF.

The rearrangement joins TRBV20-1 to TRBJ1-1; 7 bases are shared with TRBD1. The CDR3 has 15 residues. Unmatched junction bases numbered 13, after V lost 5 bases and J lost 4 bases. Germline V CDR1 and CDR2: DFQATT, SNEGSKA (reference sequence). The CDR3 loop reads CSAQPPGQKSTEAFF. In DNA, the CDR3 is TGCAGTGCTCAGCCTCCGGGACAGAAGAGCACTGAAGCTTTCTTT.

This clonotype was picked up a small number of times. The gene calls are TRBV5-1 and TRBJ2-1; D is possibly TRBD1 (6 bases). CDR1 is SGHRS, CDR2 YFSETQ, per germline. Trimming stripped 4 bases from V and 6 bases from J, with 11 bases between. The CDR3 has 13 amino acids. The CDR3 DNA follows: TGCGCCAGCAGCACCCAACAGGGCAATGAGCAGTTCTTC. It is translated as CASSTQQGNEQFF.

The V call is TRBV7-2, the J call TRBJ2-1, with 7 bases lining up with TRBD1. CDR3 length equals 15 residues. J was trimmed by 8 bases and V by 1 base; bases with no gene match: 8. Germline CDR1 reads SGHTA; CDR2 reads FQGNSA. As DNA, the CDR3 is TGTGCCAGCAGCTTAGTAACTACAGGGGTGCATGAGCAGTTCTTC. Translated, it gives CASSLVTTGVHEQFF. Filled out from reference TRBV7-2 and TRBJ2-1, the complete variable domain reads GAGVSQSPSNKVTEKGKDVELRCDPISGHTALYWYRQSLGQGLEFLIYFQGNSAPDKSGLPSDRFSAERTGGSVSTLTIQRTQQEDSAVYLCASSLVTTGVHEQFFGPGTRLTVL.

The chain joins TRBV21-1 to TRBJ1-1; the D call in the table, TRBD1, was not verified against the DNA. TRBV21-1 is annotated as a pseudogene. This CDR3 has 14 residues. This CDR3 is CASVRTGENTEAFF. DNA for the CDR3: TGTGCCAGCGTGAGGACAGGGGAGAACACTGAAGCTTTCTTT.

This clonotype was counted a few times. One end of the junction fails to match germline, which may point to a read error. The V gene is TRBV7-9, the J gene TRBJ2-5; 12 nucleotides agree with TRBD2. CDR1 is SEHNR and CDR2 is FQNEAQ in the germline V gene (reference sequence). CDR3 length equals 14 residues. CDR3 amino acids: CASSLAGGSETQYF. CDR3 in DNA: TGTGCCAGCAGCCTAGCGGGGGGGTCGGAGACCCAGTACTTC.